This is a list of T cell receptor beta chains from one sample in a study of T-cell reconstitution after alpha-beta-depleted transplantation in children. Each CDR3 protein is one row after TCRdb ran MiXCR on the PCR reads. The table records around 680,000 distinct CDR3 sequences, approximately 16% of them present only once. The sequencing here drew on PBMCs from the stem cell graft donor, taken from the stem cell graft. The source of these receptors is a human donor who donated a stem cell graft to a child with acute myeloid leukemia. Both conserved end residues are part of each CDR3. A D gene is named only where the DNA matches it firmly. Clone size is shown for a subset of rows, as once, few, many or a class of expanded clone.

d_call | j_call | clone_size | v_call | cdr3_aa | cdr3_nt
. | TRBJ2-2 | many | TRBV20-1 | CSARGGAVDTGELFF | TGCAGTGCTAGGGGGGGGGCAGTGGACACCGGGGAGCTGTTTTTT
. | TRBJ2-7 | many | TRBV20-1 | CSASGPGPYEQYF | TGCAGTGCTAGTGGCCCGGGGCCCTACGAGCAGTACTTC
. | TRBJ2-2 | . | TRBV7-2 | CASSLPPASRLFF | TGTGCCAGCAGCTTGCCACCGGCTTCCCGGCTGTTTTTT
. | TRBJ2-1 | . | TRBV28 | CASLNVGLYNEQFF | TGTGCCAGCTTAAACGTAGGCCTCTACAATGAGCAGTTCTTC
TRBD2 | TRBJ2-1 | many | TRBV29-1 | CSVRHPSGGEFF | TGCAGCGTCCGCCACCCTAGCGGGGGAGAGTTCTTC
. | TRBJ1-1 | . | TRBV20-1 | CSARDLGQEAFF | TGCAGTGCTAGAGATCTCGGGCAGGAAGCTTTCTTT
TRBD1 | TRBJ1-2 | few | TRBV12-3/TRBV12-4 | CASSSVQTGSYGYTF | TGTGCCAGCAGTTCAGTCCAGACAGGGTCCTATGGCTACACCTTC
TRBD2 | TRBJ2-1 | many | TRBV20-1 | CSARGGGGLWNEQFF | TGCAGTGCTAGAGGCGGGGGGGGATTATGGAATGAGCAGTTCTTC
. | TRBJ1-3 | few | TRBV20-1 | CSAPNPWAGNTIYF | TGCAGTGCCCCTAATCCCTGGGCCGGAAACACCATATATTTT
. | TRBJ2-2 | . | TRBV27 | CATIHTGTGELFF | TGTGCCACCATTCATACGGGGACCGGGGAGCTGTTTTTT
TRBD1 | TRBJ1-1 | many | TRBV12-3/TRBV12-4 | CASSGTGYTEAFF | TGTGCCAGCAGTGGGACAGGATATACTGAAGCTTTCTTT
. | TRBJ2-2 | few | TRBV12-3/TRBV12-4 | CANSTRNTGELFF | TGTGCCAACTCTACACGTAACACCGGGGAGCTGTTTTTT
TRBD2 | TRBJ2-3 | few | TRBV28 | CASRTSGGGTDTQYF | TGTGCCAGCAGGACTAGCGGGGGGGGCACAGATACGCAGTATTTT
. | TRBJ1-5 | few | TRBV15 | CATSSRSLQGAESNQPQHF | TGTGCCACCAGCAGCCGATCCTTACAGGGTGCAGAAAGCAATCAGCCCCAGCATTTT
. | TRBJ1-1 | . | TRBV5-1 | CASSTAGMAFF | TGCGCCAGCAGCACTGCCGGGATGGCTTTCTTT
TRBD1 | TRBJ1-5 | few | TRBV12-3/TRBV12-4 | CASSLGTEVNQPQHF | TGTGCCAGCAGTCTCGGGACAGAAGTCAATCAGCCCCAGCATTTT
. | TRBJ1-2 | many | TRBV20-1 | CSATDDYYGYTF | TGCAGTGCTACGGATGATTACTATGGCTACACCTTC
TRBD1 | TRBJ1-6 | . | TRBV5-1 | CASSAAGTGDHLGNSPLHF | TGCGCCAGCAGCGCTGCCGGGACAGGAGATCACCTTGGAAATTCACCCCTCCACTTT
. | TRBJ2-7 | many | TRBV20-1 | CSAVGTFAYEQYF | TGCAGTGCTGTCGGGACATTCGCCTACGAGCAGTACTTC
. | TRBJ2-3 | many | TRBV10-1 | CASSEFGVGLDTQYF | TGCGCCAGCAGTGAGTTTGGGGTGGGCCTGGATACGCAGTATTTT
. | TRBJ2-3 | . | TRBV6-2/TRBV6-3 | CASLRGGTDTQYF | TGTGCCAGCCTAAGGGGGGGCACAGATACGCAGTATTTT
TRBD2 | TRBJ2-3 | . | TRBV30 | CAWNEEIAGADTQYF | TGTGCCTGGAATGAGGAAATAGCGGGGGCAGATACGCAGTATTTT
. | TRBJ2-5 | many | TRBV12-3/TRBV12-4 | CASGPPEGETQYF | TGTGCCAGCGGACCTCCAGAGGGAGAGACCCAGTACTTC